This is a list of T cell receptor beta chains from one sample in a study of T cell repertoires in cytomegalovirus infection. TCRdb re-called the reads with MiXCR, one entry per CDR3 protein. The sample has fewer than 400,000 distinct CDR3 sequences, roughly 18% seen once. Sequencing was carried out using PBMCs. These receptors were obtained from a human donor in good health (CMV status not recorded). Some clones in this sample may be carry-over from other donors' samples. Each CDR3 is given with its conserved first and last residue. Fields, in order: V gene, CDR3 length, J gene, D gene, clone size, CDR3 DNA, CDR3 protein. The D gene is left open where the match is weak. Expanded clones are given a class, and other clones once, few, many or no size at all.

v_gene: TRBV7-2
len: 16
j_gene: TRBJ2-5
d_gene: -
abundance: many
CDR3nt: TGTGCCAGCAGCTTAGATTCGTCCGGGGGTAGCGAGACCCAGTACTTC
CDR3aa: CASSLDSSGGSETQYF

v_gene: TRBV14
len: 14
j_gene: TRBJ2-5
d_gene: TRBD2
abundance: -
CDR3nt: TGTGCCAGCAGCCAATGGGAGGGCCAAGAGACCCAGTACTTC
CDR3aa: CASSQWEGQETQYF

v_gene: TRBV4-3
len: 15
j_gene: TRBJ2-7
d_gene: -
abundance: -
CDR3nt: TGCGCCAGCAGCCAAGGCAGCCACCTCTCCTACGAGCAGTACTTC
CDR3aa: CASSQGSHLSYEQYF

v_gene: TRBV18
len: 17
j_gene: TRBJ2-2
d_gene: TRBD2
abundance: few
CDR3nt: TGTGCCAGCTCACCGCCTAGCGGAGAGATGGCAACCGGGGAGCTGTTTTTT
CDR3aa: CASSPPSGEMATGELFF

v_gene: TRBV27
len: 14
j_gene: TRBJ1-4
d_gene: -
abundance: -
CDR3nt: TGTGCCAGCACCACCGGGACCCTTAATGAAAAACTGTTTTTT
CDR3aa: CASTTGTLNEKLFF

v_gene: TRBV7-2
len: 13
j_gene: TRBJ2-5
d_gene: -
abundance: -
CDR3nt: TGTGCCAGCAGCTCCAGGGGGGTGGTGACCCAGTACTTC
CDR3aa: CASSSRGVVTQYF

v_gene: TRBV7-9
len: 13
j_gene: TRBJ2-1
d_gene: -
abundance: many
CDR3nt: TGTGCCAGCACCAGGGCGGGATACAATGAGCAGTTCTTC
CDR3aa: CASTRAGYNEQFF

v_gene: TRBV6-2/TRBV6-3
len: 18
j_gene: TRBJ2-3
d_gene: TRBD2
abundance: -
CDR3nt: TGTGCCAGCAGTACGAGCATTCCTCAGCGGGAGTCGGCAGATACGCAGTATTTT
CDR3aa: CASSTSIPQRESADTQYF

v_gene: TRBV7-6
len: 14
j_gene: TRBJ2-5
d_gene: -
abundance: -
CDR3nt: TGTGCCAGCAGCGAAGCAGTTACCCAAGAGACCCAGTACTTC
CDR3aa: CASSEAVTQETQYF

v_gene: TRBV7-2
len: 12
j_gene: TRBJ1-1
d_gene: TRBD1
abundance: many
CDR3nt: TGTGCCAGCAGTCGACAGGGCATGAATGCTTTCTTT
CDR3aa: CASSRQGMNAFF

v_gene: TRBV4-1
len: 21
j_gene: TRBJ2-1
d_gene: TRBD2
abundance: -
CDR3nt: TGCGCCAGCAGCCAACCACCTTTGGGACTAGCGTCCCTGAGCTCCTACAATGAGCAGTTCTTC
CDR3aa: CASSQPPLGLASLSSYNEQFF

v_gene: TRBV5-6
len: 15
j_gene: TRBJ2-7
d_gene: TRBD1
abundance: few
CDR3nt: TGTGCCAGCAGCGGGGGGCCGGGACAGGGCTACGAGCAGTACTTC
CDR3aa: CASSGGPGQGYEQYF

v_gene: TRBV6-1
len: 13
j_gene: TRBJ1-1
d_gene: TRBD1
abundance: many
CDR3nt: TGTGCCAGCAGTCGACAGGGTCGAACTGAAGCTTTCTTT
CDR3aa: CASSRQGRTEAFF

v_gene: TRBV2
len: 13
j_gene: TRBJ1-6
d_gene: -
abundance: -
CDR3nt: TGTGCCAGCACTGGGGAGTCGGGTTCACCCCTCCACTTT
CDR3aa: CASTGESGSPLHF

v_gene: TRBV2
len: 13
j_gene: TRBJ1-5
d_gene: -
abundance: few
CDR3nt: TGTGCCAGCAAGCCCGAAGGGAATCAGCCCCAGCATTTT
CDR3aa: CASKPEGNQPQHF

v_gene: TRBV6-1
len: 14
j_gene: TRBJ1-1
d_gene: -
abundance: many
CDR3nt: TGTGCCAGCACCCCCGACAGGCTGTACACTGAAGCTTTCTTT
CDR3aa: CASTPDRLYTEAFF

v_gene: TRBV4-1
len: 16
j_gene: TRBJ2-1
d_gene: -
abundance: few
CDR3nt: TGCGCCAGCAGCCAATCGACAGGTTCCTCCTACAATGAGCAGTTCTTC
CDR3aa: CASSQSTGSSYNEQFF

v_gene: TRBV4-3
len: 18
j_gene: TRBJ1-4
d_gene: -
abundance: few
CDR3nt: TGCGCCAGCAGCCAAGCTGTCCGGGACACTATCATCAGTGAAAAACTGTTTTTT
CDR3aa: CASSQAVRDTIISEKLFF

v_gene: TRBV29-1
len: 16
j_gene: TRBJ2-1
d_gene: -
abundance: once
CDR3nt: TGCAGCGCCGAACCTGGGGGGCCGGGAACCTACAATGAGCAGTTCTTC
CDR3aa: CSAEPGGPGTYNEQFF

v_gene: TRBV12-3/TRBV12-4
len: 15
j_gene: TRBJ2-2
d_gene: TRBD2
abundance: -
CDR3nt: TGTGCCAGCAGTGCTGGACTAGCAGAGGACGGGGAGCTGTTTTTT
CDR3aa: CASSAGLAEDGELFF

v_gene: TRBV2
len: 15
j_gene: TRBJ2-7
d_gene: -
abundance: few
CDR3nt: TGTGCCAGCAGTACACAGGGACGGCTCTCCTACGAGCAGTACTTC
CDR3aa: CASSTQGRLSYEQYF

v_gene: TRBV5-1
len: 16
j_gene: TRBJ2-3
d_gene: TRBD2
abundance: -
CDR3nt: TGCGCCAGCAGCTCCGCGGGACTAGCGGGGGGGGATACGCAGTATTTT
CDR3aa: CASSSAGLAGGDTQYF

v_gene: TRBV28
len: 14
j_gene: TRBJ2-7
d_gene: -
abundance: -
CDR3nt: TGTGCCAGCCAAGGCTTAGGGTATAGCTACGAGCAGTACTTC
CDR3aa: CASQGLGYSYEQYF

v_gene: TRBV12-3/TRBV12-4
len: 13
j_gene: TRBJ2-1
d_gene: -
abundance: once
CDR3nt: TGTGCCAACACGATTCGGGGTCGCAATGAGCAGTTCTTC
CDR3aa: CANTIRGRNEQFF

v_gene: TRBV5-1
len: 14
j_gene: TRBJ2-3
d_gene: -
abundance: -
CDR3nt: TGCGCCAGCAGCTTGGGGGAAGGGGGAGACACGCAGTATTTT
CDR3aa: CASSLGEGGDTQYF

v_gene: TRBV12-3/TRBV12-4
len: 15
j_gene: TRBJ1-1
d_gene: -
abundance: many
CDR3nt: TGTGCCAGCAGTCTCCTGCTTGGGCAGAACACTGAAGCTTTCTTT
CDR3aa: CASSLLLGQNTEAFF

v_gene: TRBV11-2
len: 19
j_gene: TRBJ2-1
d_gene: -
abundance: few
CDR3nt: TGTGCCAGCAGCTTAGAGCCCTCACTGCCGGGAGCGGTCCACAATGAGCAGTTCTTC
CDR3aa: CASSLEPSLPGAVHNEQFF

v_gene: TRBV11-2
len: 16
j_gene: TRBJ2-6
d_gene: -
abundance: -
CDR3nt: TGTGCCAGCAGTCTGAATGGGGCCTCTGGGGCCAACGTCCTGACTTTC
CDR3aa: CASSLNGASGANVLTF

v_gene: TRBV19
len: 18
j_gene: TRBJ2-7
d_gene: TRBD1
abundance: few
CDR3nt: TGTGCCAGTAGTGCAATCGCCGGACAGGGACAGGAGACCTACGAGCAGTACTTC
CDR3aa: CASSAIAGQGQETYEQYF

v_gene: TRBV7-8
len: 14
j_gene: TRBJ1-2
d_gene: -
abundance: many
CDR3nt: TGTGCCAGCAGCCTTGGGGAAATGGGGTATGGCTACACCTTC
CDR3aa: CASSLGEMGYGYTF

v_gene: TRBV6-5
len: 16
j_gene: TRBJ2-2
d_gene: TRBD2
abundance: few
CDR3nt: TGTGCCAGCAGTAACCTTCTAGCGGGAGTTACCGGGGAGCTGTTTTTT
CDR3aa: CASSNLLAGVTGELFF

v_gene: TRBV7-2
len: 13
j_gene: TRBJ2-3
d_gene: -
abundance: many
CDR3nt: TGTGCCAGCAGCCTGGGGTTTGCAGATACGCAGTATTTT
CDR3aa: CASSLGFADTQYF

v_gene: TRBV7-6
len: 16
j_gene: TRBJ1-1
d_gene: -
abundance: many
CDR3nt: TGTGCCAGCAGCTTACTCCCCTCCCCCGGGTCTCGGGAAGCTTTCTTT
CDR3aa: CASSLLPSPGSREAFF

v_gene: TRBV7-2
len: 18
j_gene: TRBJ2-1
d_gene: TRBD2
abundance: many
CDR3nt: TGTGCCAGCAGCTTAGAAGGGACTAGCGGGAGATACTACAATGAGCAGTTCTTC
CDR3aa: CASSLEGTSGRYYNEQFF

v_gene: TRBV6-5
len: 15
j_gene: TRBJ2-6
d_gene: -
abundance: few
CDR3nt: TGTGCCAGCAGTTACAGGGGGACTGGGGCCAACGTCCTGACTTTC
CDR3aa: CASSYRGTGANVLTF

v_gene: TRBV6-2/TRBV6-3
len: 17
j_gene: TRBJ2-3
d_gene: -
abundance: -
CDR3nt: TGTGCCAGCAGTTACTCTAAGAAAACCTTGAGCACAGATACGCAGTATTTT
CDR3aa: CASSYSKKTLSTDTQYF

v_gene: TRBV2
len: 13
j_gene: TRBJ2-1
d_gene: -
abundance: many
CDR3nt: TGTGCCAGCAGTGAAGGACTCTTCAATGAGCAGTTCTTC
CDR3aa: CASSEGLFNEQFF

v_gene: TRBV7-2
len: 15
j_gene: TRBJ1-6
d_gene: TRBD1
abundance: many
CDR3nt: TGTGCCAGCAGCCCACAGACAGGGGCGGATTCACCCCTCCACTTT
CDR3aa: CASSPQTGADSPLHF

v_gene: TRBV7-2
len: 16
j_gene: TRBJ2-2
d_gene: -
abundance: -
CDR3nt: TGTGCCAGCAGCCGGCCAGGAGGGATGACCACCGGGGAGCTGTTTTTT
CDR3aa: CASSRPGGMTTGELFF

v_gene: TRBV6-6
len: 14
j_gene: TRBJ2-1
d_gene: -
abundance: many
CDR3nt: TGTGCCAGCAGTTATCTGCGGGAATACAATGAGCAGTTCTTC
CDR3aa: CASSYLREYNEQFF

v_gene: TRBV28
len: 18
j_gene: TRBJ1-1
d_gene: TRBD1
abundance: few
CDR3nt: TGTGCCAGCAGCTCTTTACTTCGTCAGAGGACAGGGGGCTACTTGACTTTCTTT
CDR3aa: CASSSLLRQRTGGYLTFF

v_gene: TRBV19
len: 14
j_gene: TRBJ1-1
d_gene: -
abundance: few
CDR3nt: TGTGCCAGCGATAGATCAGTGTATGGCACTGAAGCTTTCTTT
CDR3aa: CASDRSVYGTEAFF

v_gene: TRBV20-1
len: 13
j_gene: TRBJ1-2
d_gene: -
abundance: few
CDR3nt: TGCAGTGCTAGTTCGGGGGCTGGCTATGGCTACACCTTC
CDR3aa: CSASSGAGYGYTF

v_gene: TRBV11-3
len: 14
j_gene: TRBJ2-7
d_gene: -
abundance: few
CDR3nt: TGTGCCAGCAGCTTAGACTCCGGCTCCTACGAGCAGTACTTC
CDR3aa: CASSLDSGSYEQYF

v_gene: TRBV2
len: 15
j_gene: TRBJ2-3
d_gene: -
abundance: few
CDR3nt: TGTGCCAGCAGTGAAGCCAGAGGGGGGACAGATACGCAGTATTTT
CDR3aa: CASSEARGGTDTQYF

v_gene: TRBV7-9
len: 13
j_gene: TRBJ2-1
d_gene: -
abundance: many
CDR3nt: TGTGCCAGCGGGGACCTTTCCTACAATGAGCAGTTCTTC
CDR3aa: CASGDLSYNEQFF

v_gene: TRBV15
len: 15
j_gene: TRBJ1-5
d_gene: -
abundance: few
CDR3nt: TGTGCCACCAGTCTTGGGGCAGTTAGCAATCAGCCCCAGCATTTT
CDR3aa: CATSLGAVSNQPQHF

v_gene: TRBV5-5
len: 13
j_gene: TRBJ1-5
d_gene: -
abundance: few
CDR3nt: TGTGCCAGCAGTCTCGTCCCCGATCAGCCCCAGCATTTT
CDR3aa: CASSLVPDQPQHF

v_gene: TRBV10-3
len: 12
j_gene: TRBJ1-1
d_gene: -
abundance: few
CDR3nt: TGTGCCGTCCGGTCAGGAGGTACCGAAGCTTTCTTT
CDR3aa: CAVRSGGTEAFF

v_gene: TRBV28
len: 15
j_gene: TRBJ2-1
d_gene: -
abundance: -
CDR3nt: TGTGCCAGCAGTTTCCGGGAGACGTCCTACAATGAGCAGTTCTTC
CDR3aa: CASSFRETSYNEQFF

v_gene: TRBV2
len: 13
j_gene: TRBJ2-1
d_gene: TRBD2
abundance: -
CDR3nt: TGTGCCAGGCTAGCGGTCGGGGAAAATGAGCAGTTCTTC
CDR3aa: CARLAVGENEQFF

v_gene: TRBV20-1
len: 16
j_gene: TRBJ2-1
d_gene: TRBD2
abundance: -
CDR3nt: TGCATGCTAGCGGGCCCCCGCGGGAGTAGAGACAATGAGCAGTTCTTC
CDR3aa: CMLAGPRGSRDNEQFF

v_gene: TRBV11-2
len: 15
j_gene: TRBJ2-5
d_gene: -
abundance: many
CDR3nt: TGTGCCAGCAGCTTTTCGGAGAACGCGGGGGAGACCCAGTACTTC
CDR3aa: CASSFSENAGETQYF

v_gene: TRBV20-1
len: 19
j_gene: TRBJ2-3
d_gene: TRBD2
abundance: few
CDR3nt: TGCAGTGCTAGAGATCGGGGGGGACTAGCGGGGTCACTCACAGATACGCAGTATTTT
CDR3aa: CSARDRGGLAGSLTDTQYF

v_gene: TRBV5-6
len: 15
j_gene: TRBJ2-7
d_gene: TRBD2
abundance: -
CDR3nt: TGTGCCAGCAGCTCCCTAGCGGGGGGTCACTACGAGCAGTACTTC
CDR3aa: CASSSLAGGHYEQYF